This TCR beta chain was sequenced during a study of cytomegalovirus exposure and HLA in healthy donors. The study's findings and limits: In vitro assays verified that a few CMV-associated chains recognized CMV antigens specifically. TCR sequences were mostly rare, though some public TCRs occurred in many donors. Cytomegalovirus-associated TCR beta chains were listed, numbering 150 to 200.

On this clone: Its target is unknown.

TCRdb's table, derived via immunoSEQ multiplex PCR, lists solely in-frame clones and lacks some. Of 80,000 to 100,000 clones listed, approximately 84% are singletons. Germline CDR1 MDHEN, CDR2 SYDVKM. V dropped 3 bases and J dropped 5; count of bases not matched to a gene: 6. The CDR3 consists of 15 residues. The TCR sequence derives from a man aged 18-30 years in good health and CMV-seropositive. V gene TRBV28 combines with J gene TRBJ2-1; TRBD2 aligns across 8 bases. The sequenced material came from PBMCs. The CDR3 DNA sequence: TGTGCCAGCAGTTTTTTAGCGGGATCCAACAATGAGCAGTTCTTC. Translation gives CASSFLAGSNNEQFF.